This TCR beta chain was captured by sequencing in a study of blood T cell repertoires in COVID-19. For the study at large: Sites across the United States, Italy and Spain contributed samples from acute and convalescent COVID-19. PBMCs, B-cell-depleted T cells, or T cells provided the cDNA or gDNA that made up the material.

Authors' analysis steps: Amplification from reference gene primers served as the basis for estimated nucleated cell counts. Clones were sequenced by immunoSEQ multiplex PCR, and TCRdb holds only the in-frame ones, with some missing. V and J calls and clone size follow that table, whereas D and trimming were derived from the DNA. This table holds some 73,000 clones, 70% to 80% found once. Germline V gene lookup returns CDR1 SNHLY and CDR2 FYNNEI. V lost 4 bases and J 2 bases, leaving 12 bases between the germline ends. CDR3 length: 14 residues. Seattle patient enrollment occurred during active infection, with longitudinal follow-up thereafter.

The rearrangement uses TRBV2 and TRBJ2-7; D is perhaps TRBD1 (5 bases). The receptor comes from a man aged 65 to 85 with COVID-19, enrolled during active disease. The sequencing input was peripheral blood. The CDR3, as DNA: TGTGCCAGCAGTGGGCAGGGCCCAACCTACGAGCAGTACTTC. It specifies CASSGQGPTYEQYF. The full variable domain, rest sourced from reference TRBV2 and TRBJ2-7, is EPEVTQTPSHQVTQMGQEVILRCVPISNHLYFYWYRQILGQKVEFLVSFYNNEISEKSEIFDDQFSVERPDGSNFTLKIRSTKLEDSAMYFCASSGQGPTYEQYFGPGTRLTVT.